One and the same sample provided the 3 T cell receptor beta chains below, sequenced in a study of CD8 T cells in ankylosing spondylitis. MiXCR was run by TCRdb on the 5' RACE reads, yielding one entry per CDR3 protein. Among about 300,000 distinct CDR3 sequences, less than 25% were seen once, and the ten largest hold roughly 3.4%. The sample comprised blood, either unsorted or a sorted T cell fraction (not recorded which). The receptors here all came from a female donor with ankylosing spondylitis or in good health (not recorded which).

The chain carries TRBV5-1 and TRBJ1-1, with 11 bases lining up with TRBD1. The CDR3 is 18 residues long. The germline V gene encodes CDR1 SGHRS and CDR2 YFSETQ. Trimming cost V 3 bases and J 0 bases; bases outside gene matches: 10. The CDR3 loop reads CASSSRTGGQGVNTEAFF. CDR3 coding DNA: TGCGCCAGCAGCTCCCGGACAGGGGGCCAGGGCGTGAACACTGAAGCTTTCTTT.

There are a few counts of this clonotype. V gene TRBV7-2 combines with J gene TRBJ1-2; TRBD1 matches 9 bases. In germline, CDR1 is SGHTA, CDR2 FQGNSA. J was trimmed by 8 bases and V by 0 bases; bases with no gene match: 7. The CDR3 loop spans 15 amino acids. The CDR3 loop is CASSLAGQGSGGYTF. Here the CDR3 DNA reads TGTGCCAGCAGCTTAGCGGGACAGGGTTCAGGGGGCTACACCTTC.

The rearrangement uses TRBV12-3 or TRBV12-4 and TRBJ2-3; D possibly corresponds to TRBD2 (5 bases). V was cut by 3 bases and J by 0 bases, with 13 bases left in between. This CDR3 has 16 amino acids. The CDR3 bases are TGTGCCAGCAGTTTGGGCGGAGGCAGGAGCACAGATACGCAGTATTTT. Translated: CASSLGGGRSTDTQYF.